This T cell receptor (beta chain) was captured in a study of ipilimumab plus nivolumab after autologous stem cell transplantation. Background on the study: Median doses per patient: a few ipilimumab, 7 to 9 nivolumab.

General study findings and limits: Per the authors, repertoire, Treg and microbiota data justify further study.

The CDR3 has 14 amino acids. The V and J ends lost 5 bases and 3 bases respectively, with 9 bases between them. The V gene's germline CDR1 is SGHKS and CDR2 YYEKEE (reference sequence). This table comes from immunoSEQ multiplex PCR, and its TCRdb copy is limited to in-frame clones, with some not included. The sample records 84,000 or so clones, nearly 85% being singletons. Comments on this clone: Its antigen is not known.

Ipilimumab, 1 mg/kg, started 14 to 28 days after autologous transplant. The sequence derives from a male donor with diffuse large B-cell lymphoma. Here the sequenced sample was PBMCs, taken in a trial of ipilimumab plus nivolumab as post-transplant consolidation. J is TRBJ1-6 and V is TRBV5-5; D unclear. The CDR3 DNA reads TGTGCCAGCAGAGATGGCCTCTATAATTCACCCCTCCACTTT. Its translation: CASRDGLYNSPLHF. Full variable domain (rest looked up from reference TRBV5-5 and TRBJ1-6): DAGVTQSPTHLIKTRGQQVTLRCSPISGHKSVSWYQQVLGQGPQFIFQYYEKEERGRGNFPDRFSARQFPNYSSELNVNALLLGDSALYLCASRDGLYNSPLHFGNGTRLTVT.